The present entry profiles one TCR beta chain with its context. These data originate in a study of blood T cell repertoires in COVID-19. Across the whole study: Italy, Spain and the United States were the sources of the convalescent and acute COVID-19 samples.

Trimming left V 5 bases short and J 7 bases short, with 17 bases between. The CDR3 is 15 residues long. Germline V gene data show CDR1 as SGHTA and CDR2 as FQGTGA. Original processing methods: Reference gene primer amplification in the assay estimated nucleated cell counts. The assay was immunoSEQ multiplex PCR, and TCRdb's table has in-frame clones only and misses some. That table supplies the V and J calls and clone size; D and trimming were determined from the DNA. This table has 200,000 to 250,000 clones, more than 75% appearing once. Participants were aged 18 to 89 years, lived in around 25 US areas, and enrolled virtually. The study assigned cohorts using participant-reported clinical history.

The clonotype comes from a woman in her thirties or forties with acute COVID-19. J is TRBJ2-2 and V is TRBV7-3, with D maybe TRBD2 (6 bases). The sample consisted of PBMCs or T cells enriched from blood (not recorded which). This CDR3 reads CASSAKEGKIGELFF. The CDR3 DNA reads TGTGCCAGCAGCGCGAAGGAGGGGAAAATCGGGGAGCTGTTTTTT.